Listed below are T cell receptor beta chains from one sample, sequenced in a study of cytomegalovirus exposure and HLA in healthy donors. TCRdb's copy holds only in-frame clones and misses some; the assay was immunoSEQ multiplex PCR. The top ten hold over 1% of the sample, which has 200,000 to 250,000 clones, under 90% seen once. Sequencing was carried out using PBMCs. These receptors all come from a human donor in good health. Each CDR3 is given with its conserved first and last residue. A D gene is named only where the DNA matches it firmly. Part of the rows lack a size; the others show once, few, many or a class for expanded clones.

clone_size d_call j_call v_call cdr3_nt cdr3_aa
NA TRBD2 TRBJ2-5 TRBV4-2 TGTGCCAGCAGCCGGGGAGGGACTACCACTCAAGAGACCCAGTACTTC CASSRGGTTTQETQYF
NA TRBD2 TRBJ2-7 TRBV30 TGTGCCTGGAGTGTACTAGCGGGAGGGAGGCACGAGCAGTACTTC CAWSVLAGGRHEQYF
NA TRBD2 TRBJ2-7 TRBV6-1 TGTGCCAGCAGTGTTTCACCTCGACTAGCGGGCGGGTACGAGCAGTACTTC CASSVSPRLAGGYEQYF
NA TRBD1 TRBJ1-1 TRBV30 TGTGCCTGGAGTCGAGGGGGCATGAACACTGAAGCTTTCTTT CAWSRGGMNTEAFF
NA TRBD2 TRBJ2-3 TRBV5-1 TGCGCCAGCAGCGAGGGGCGGGAGGGCACAGATACGCAGTATTTT CASSEGREGTDTQYF
NA NA TRBJ2-7 TRBV4-3 TGCGCCAGCAGCCACTCGGGCGCATCGGGAGAGCAGTACTTC CASSHSGASGEQYF
few NA TRBJ1-5 TRBV5-8 TGTGCCAGCAGCCATCTCCGGGGTAGCAATCAGCCCCAGCATTTT CASSHLRGSNQPQHF
NA TRBD1 TRBJ1-2 TRBV19 TGTGCCAGTAGTATCCCGGACAGGGTGGATGGCTACACCTTC CASSIPDRVDGYTF
once NA TRBJ1-5 TRBV6-1 TGTGCCAGCAGTGAATTGCGGAATCAGCCCCAGCATTTT CASSELRNQPQHF
NA NA TRBJ2-1 TRBV5-1 TGCGCCAGCAGCTTGGTGCAGGGGAGGGCCTACAATGAGCAGTTCTTC CASSLVQGRAYNEQFF
NA TRBD1 TRBJ2-5 TRBV28 TGTGCCAGCAGTTTTTTCCCGTGGCGGGACAGGGGGAAGACCCAGTACTTC CASSFFPWRDRGKTQYF
NA TRBD2 TRBJ2-5 TRBV5-4 TGTGCCAGCAGCCACCCCGGGACTAGCGGAAGTAAGCAAGAGACCCAGTACTTC CASSHPGTSGSKQETQYF
NA NA TRBJ1-4 TRBV10-2 TGCGCCAGCAGTGAGGAGGGGGTTTCTAATGAAAAACTGTTTTTT CASSEEGVSNEKLFF
NA NA TRBJ2-3 TRBV7-2 TGTGCCAGCAGCTTAATGCGGGCTAGCACAGATACGCAGTATTTT CASSLMRASTDTQYF
once NA TRBJ2-5 TRBV10-3 TGTGCCATCAGTGAGTCGACGGCGGGGTTCCAAGAGACCCAGTACTTC CAISESTAGFQETQYF
NA TRBD2 TRBJ2-5 TRBV9 TGTGCCAGCAGCGTAGCGCCCCGGACTAGCGGGGAAGAGACCCAGTACTTC CASSVAPRTSGEETQYF
NA NA TRBJ2-1 TRBV10-1 TGCGCCAGCAGTGCCTCTGTGCTAGCCAACAATGAGCAGTTCTTC CASSASVLANNEQFF
NA NA TRBJ2-1 TRBV27 TGTGCCAGCAGTTTATGGTCGAGTGATGAGCAGTTCTTC CASSLWSSDEQFF
NA TRBD1 TRBJ2-7 TRBV5-8 TGTGCCAGCAGGTTAGGGACAGGGGGTTCCTACGAGCAGTACTTC CASRLGTGGSYEQYF
NA NA TRBJ2-2 TRBV4-2 TGTGCCAGCAGCCAAGTCAGAGGGCTAGCGTCGGCCACCGGGGAGCTGTTTTTT CASSQVRGLASATGELFF
NA NA TRBJ2-5 TRBV6-6 TGTGCCAGCAGTTTCCTAGCGCCCCAAGAGACCCAGTACTTC CASSFLAPQETQYF
NA NA TRBJ2-2 TRBV7-3 TGTGCCAGCAGCTTAAAACCACTAACCGGGGAGCTGTTTTTT CASSLKPLTGELFF
NA TRBD1 TRBJ1-2 TRBV6-1 TGTGCCAGCCGAAGGGCCGGGACAGTGGATGGCTACACCTTC CASRRAGTVDGYTF
once TRBD1 TRBJ2-5 TRBV6-5 TGTGCCAGCAGTCCGGGACAGGGTTTGGGTCAGTACTTC CASSPGQGLGQYF
NA TRBD1 TRBJ2-5 TRBV7-9 TGTGCCAGCAGCGTACAGGGGGCACAGGCGACCCAGTACTTC CASSVQGAQATQYF
NA TRBD2 TRBJ2-7 TRBV9 TGTGCCAGCAGCTCTGCGACTAGCGCCTACGAGCAGTACTTC CASSSATSAYEQYF
NA NA TRBJ1-5 TRBV28 TGTGCCAGCAGTTTTTACAGGATTAATCAGCCCCAGCATTTT CASSFYRINQPQHF
NA NA TRBJ2-2 TRBV6-1 TGTGCCAGCAGTGAACGCGGGAACACCGGGGAGCTGTTTTTT CASSERGNTGELFF
NA TRBD2 TRBJ2-7 TRBV5-1 TGCGCCAGCAGCCTTACTAGCGGGATGGTTGACGAGCAGTACTTC CASSLTSGMVDEQYF
NA NA TRBJ1-3 TRBV29-1 TGCAGCGTTATTACTGGAAACACCATATATTTT CSVITGNTIYF
NA NA TRBJ1-2 TRBV2 TGTGCCAGCAGTCCAGCTAACTATGGCTACACCTTC CASSPANYGYTF
NA TRBD2 TRBJ2-5 TRBV7-2 TGTGCCAGCAGCGACCCGGGACTACGGGAGACCCAGTACTTC CASSDPGLRETQYF
NA NA TRBJ1-1 TRBV5-1 TGCGCCAGCAGCTCCCAGGGCATGAACACTGAAGCTTTCTTT CASSSQGMNTEAFF
once TRBD1 TRBJ1-4 TRBV28 TGTGCCAGCAAATCCCCCAAGGGGGCCCAGAATGAAAAACTGTTTTTT CASKSPKGAQNEKLFF
NA TRBD1 TRBJ1-1 TRBV27 TGTGCCAGCAGTTTATCGACAGGGGGCGCGGTGAACACTGAAGCTTTCTTT CASSLSTGGAVNTEAFF
NA NA TRBJ1-3 TRBV5-4 TGTGCCAGCAGCATGGACGGTCGTAGCTCTGGAAACACCATATATTTT CASSMDGRSSGNTIYF
NA NA TRBJ2-7 TRBV11-2 TGTGCCAGCAGCTGGGTGGGGCAAGGCGAGCAGTACTTC CASSWVGQGEQYF
NA NA TRBJ1-2 TRBV6-5 TGTGCCAGCAGTTACTCGTTCTCTTCTAACTATGGCTACACCTTC CASSYSFSSNYGYTF
NA TRBD1 TRBJ2-5 TRBV7-9 TGTGCCAGCAGTCCCGGGACAGGGGATTGGGAGACCCAGTACTTC CASSPGTGDWETQYF
NA NA TRBJ1-4 TRBV29-1 TGCAGCGTTACAAAAAACAATGAAAAACTGTTTTTT CSVTKNNEKLFF
NA NA TRBJ1-2 TRBV11-2 TGTGCCAGCAGCTGGGAGGACGGCCTCCGAGGCTACACCTTC CASSWEDGLRGYTF
NA NA TRBJ1-1 TRBV5-1 TGCGCCAGTCGAGTAGCGAACACTGAAGCTTTCTTT CASRVANTEAFF
NA TRBD1 TRBJ2-3 TRBV5-1 TGCGCCAGCAGCTTCTCGACAGGGGGCGAGGTCGGCACGCAGTATTTT CASSFSTGGEVGTQYF
NA NA TRBJ1-1 TRBV14 TGTGCCAGCAGCCAGGAGCGTCACACTGAAGCTTTCTTT CASSQERHTEAFF
NA TRBD2 TRBJ2-3 TRBV28 TGTGCCAGCAGGCTAGCGGGAACAACCACAGATACGCAGTATTTT CASRLAGTTTDTQYF
NA NA TRBJ2-3 TRBV6-4 TGTGCCAGCAAGTCGGGAAGCACAGATACGCAGTATTTT CASKSGSTDTQYF
NA NA TRBJ1-1 TRBV28 TGTGCCAGCAGCCGTACAGGGCCACCCAACCCGAACACTGAAGCTTTCTTT CASSRTGPPNPNTEAFF
NA TRBD2 TRBJ2-7 TRBV6-5 TGTGCCAGCAGTTACTCGGGGGGGGAAACCTACGAGCAGTACTTC CASSYSGGETYEQYF
NA TRBD1 TRBJ2-1 TRBV7-9 TGTGCCAGCAGCTACCGACAGGGTGGCGAGCAGTTCTTC CASSYRQGGEQFF
NA TRBD1 TRBJ1-2 TRBV6-5 TGTGCCAGCAGTTTCCCGGGACAGGGGTCGAGTGGCTACACCTTC CASSFPGQGSSGYTF
NA NA TRBJ2-7 TRBV9 TGTGCCAGCAGCGCTACAGGGAGCTCCTACGAGCAGTACTTC CASSATGSSYEQYF
NA NA TRBJ2-7 TRBV9 TGTGCCAGCAGCCCAGGGCATAAATCCTACGAGCAGTACTTC CASSPGHKSYEQYF
NA TRBD1 TRBJ1-2 TRBV7-9 TGTTCCAGCAGCTTAGGGGACAGGGCAGGGTATGGCTACACCTTC CSSSLGDRAGYGYTF
few NA TRBJ2-5 TRBV5-4 TGTGCCAGCAGCCATTCCACAAACCCCACAGGGTTTAGGGAGACCCAGTACTTC CASSHSTNPTGFRETQYF
NA NA TRBJ2-1 TRBV9 TGTGCCAGCAGCGCAACCTCATCCTTGGGACTGTACAATGAGCAGTTCTTC CASSATSSLGLYNEQFF
NA TRBD1 TRBJ1-2 TRBV27 TGTGCCAGCAGTACCCGGGACAGTTCCTATGGCTACACCTTC CASSTRDSSYGYTF